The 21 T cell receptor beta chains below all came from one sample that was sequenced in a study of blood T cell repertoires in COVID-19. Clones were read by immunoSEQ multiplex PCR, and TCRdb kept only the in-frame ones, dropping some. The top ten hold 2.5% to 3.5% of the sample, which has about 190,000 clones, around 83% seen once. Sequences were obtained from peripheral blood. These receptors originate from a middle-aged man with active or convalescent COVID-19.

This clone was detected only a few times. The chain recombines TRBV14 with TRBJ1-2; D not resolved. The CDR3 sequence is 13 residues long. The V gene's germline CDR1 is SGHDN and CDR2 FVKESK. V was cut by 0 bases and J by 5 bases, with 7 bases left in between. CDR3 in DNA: TGTGCCAGCAGCCAAGACCGGGATTATGGCTACACCTTC. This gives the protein CASSQDRDYGYTF. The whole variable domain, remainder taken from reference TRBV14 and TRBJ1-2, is EAGVTQFPSHSVIEKGQTVTLRCDPISGHDNLYWYRRVMGKEIKFLLHFVKESKQDESGMPNNRFLAERTGGTYSTLKVQPAELEDSGVYFCASSQDRDYGYTFGSGTRLTVV.

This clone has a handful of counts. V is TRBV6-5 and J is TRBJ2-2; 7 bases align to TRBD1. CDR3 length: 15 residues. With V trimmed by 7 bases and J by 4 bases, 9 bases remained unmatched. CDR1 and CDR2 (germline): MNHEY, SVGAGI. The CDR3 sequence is CASKPGQISTGELFF. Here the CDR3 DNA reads TGTGCCAGCAAACCGGGACAGATATCCACCGGGGAGCTGTTTTTT.

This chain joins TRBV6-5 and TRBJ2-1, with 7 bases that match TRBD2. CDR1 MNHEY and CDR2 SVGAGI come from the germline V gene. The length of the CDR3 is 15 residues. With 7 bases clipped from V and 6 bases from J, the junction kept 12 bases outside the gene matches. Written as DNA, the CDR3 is TGTGCCAGCACCACCACGACCGGGAGGACCAATGAGCAGTTCTTC. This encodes CASTTTTGRTNEQFF.

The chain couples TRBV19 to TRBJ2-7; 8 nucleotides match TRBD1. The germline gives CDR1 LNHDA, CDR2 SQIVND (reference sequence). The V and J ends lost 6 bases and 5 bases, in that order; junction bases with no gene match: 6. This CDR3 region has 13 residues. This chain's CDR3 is CASSWTGINEQYF. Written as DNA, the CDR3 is TGTGCCAGTAGCTGGACAGGGATCAACGAGCAGTACTTC.

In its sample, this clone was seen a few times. The CDR3 loop reads CATSRFRDRDTEAFF. The CDR3, as DNA: TGTGCCACCAGCAGATTCCGGGACAGGGACACTGAAGCTTTCTTT. The V and J genes are TRBV15 and TRBJ1-1; 9 bases line up with TRBD1. Trimming removed 2 bases from V and 3 bases from J; junction bases left unmatched: 4. There are 15 residues in the CDR3. CDR1 is LNHNV, CDR2 YYDKDF, per germline (reference sequence).

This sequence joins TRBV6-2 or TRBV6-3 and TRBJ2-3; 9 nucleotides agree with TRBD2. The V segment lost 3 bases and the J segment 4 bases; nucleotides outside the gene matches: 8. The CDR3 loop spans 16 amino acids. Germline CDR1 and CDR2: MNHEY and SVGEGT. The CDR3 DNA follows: TGTGCCAGCAGTTATTCCGGGACTAGCCAGTCAGATACGCAGTATTTT. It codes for CASSYSGTSQSDTQYF.

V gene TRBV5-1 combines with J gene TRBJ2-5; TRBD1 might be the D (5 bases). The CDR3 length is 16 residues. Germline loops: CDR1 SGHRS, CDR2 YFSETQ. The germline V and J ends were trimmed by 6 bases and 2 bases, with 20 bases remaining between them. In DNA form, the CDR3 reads TGCGCCAGCACCCCTGATGGAAGGGGCGGTCAAGAGACCCAGTACTTC. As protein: CASTPDGRGGQETQYF.

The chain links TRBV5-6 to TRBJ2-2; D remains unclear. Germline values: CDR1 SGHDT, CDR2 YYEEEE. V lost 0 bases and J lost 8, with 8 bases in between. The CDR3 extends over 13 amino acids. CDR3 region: CASSLAGWGELFF. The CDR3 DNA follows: TGTGCCAGCAGCTTGGCCGGGTGGGGGGAGCTGTTTTTT.

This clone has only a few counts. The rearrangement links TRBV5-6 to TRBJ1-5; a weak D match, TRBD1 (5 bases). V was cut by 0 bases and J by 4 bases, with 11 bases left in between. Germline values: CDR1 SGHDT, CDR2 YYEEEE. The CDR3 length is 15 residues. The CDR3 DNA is TGTGCCAGCAGCTTGGGGGTTGGGGGGAATCAGCCCCAGCATTTT. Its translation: CASSLGVGGNQPQHF.

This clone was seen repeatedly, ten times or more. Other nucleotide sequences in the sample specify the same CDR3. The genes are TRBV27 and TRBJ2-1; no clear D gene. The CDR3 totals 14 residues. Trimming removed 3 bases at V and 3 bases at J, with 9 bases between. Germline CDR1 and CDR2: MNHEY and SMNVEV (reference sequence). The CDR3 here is CASSLQARYNEQFF. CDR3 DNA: TGTGCCAGCAGTTTGCAGGCCCGCTACAATGAGCAGTTCTTC.

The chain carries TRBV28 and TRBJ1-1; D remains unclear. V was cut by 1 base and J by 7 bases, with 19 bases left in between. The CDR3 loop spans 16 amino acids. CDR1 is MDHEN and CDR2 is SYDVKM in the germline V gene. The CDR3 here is CASSLLSRRYRGEAFF. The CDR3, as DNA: TGTGCCAGCAGTTTATTATCTCGAAGGTACCGCGGTGAAGCTTTCTTT.

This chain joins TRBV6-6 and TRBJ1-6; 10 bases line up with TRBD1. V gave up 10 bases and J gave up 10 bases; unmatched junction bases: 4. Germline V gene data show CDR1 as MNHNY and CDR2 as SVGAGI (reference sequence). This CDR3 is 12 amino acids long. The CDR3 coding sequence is TGTGCCACCGGGACAGGGGAGTCACCCCTCCACTTT. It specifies CATGTGESPLHF.

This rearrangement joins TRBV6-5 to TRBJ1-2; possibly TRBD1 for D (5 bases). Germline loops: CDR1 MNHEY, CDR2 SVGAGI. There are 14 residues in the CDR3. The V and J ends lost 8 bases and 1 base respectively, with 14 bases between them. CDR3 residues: CASYPPTVNYGYTF. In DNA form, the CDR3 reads TGTGCCAGCTACCCACCGACAGTTAACTATGGCTACACCTTC.

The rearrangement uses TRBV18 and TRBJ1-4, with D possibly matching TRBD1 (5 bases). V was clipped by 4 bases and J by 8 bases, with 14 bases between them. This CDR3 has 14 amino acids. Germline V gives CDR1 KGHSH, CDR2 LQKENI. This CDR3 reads CASSLQLDSEKLFF. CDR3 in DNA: TGTGCCAGCTCACTTCAGCTCGACAGCGAAAAACTGTTTTTT.

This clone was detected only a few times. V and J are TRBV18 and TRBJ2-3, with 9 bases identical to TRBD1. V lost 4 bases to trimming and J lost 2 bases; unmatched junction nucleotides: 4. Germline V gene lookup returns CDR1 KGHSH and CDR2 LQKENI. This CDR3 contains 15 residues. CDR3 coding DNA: TGTGCCAGCTCACGACGGACAGGGGACACAGATACGCAGTATTTT. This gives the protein CASSRRTGDTDTQYF.

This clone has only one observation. The CDR3 nucleotides read TGCAGCGTTGACCGAACAGGGGTGGACACTGAAGCTTTCTTT. Residues: CSVDRTGVDTEAFF. The genes are TRBV29-1 and TRBJ1-1; 7 bases match TRBD1. Germline V gene lookup returns CDR1 SQVTM and CDR2 ANQGSEA. The CDR3 spans 14 residues. With 3 bases clipped from V and 3 bases from J, the junction kept 7 bases outside the gene matches.

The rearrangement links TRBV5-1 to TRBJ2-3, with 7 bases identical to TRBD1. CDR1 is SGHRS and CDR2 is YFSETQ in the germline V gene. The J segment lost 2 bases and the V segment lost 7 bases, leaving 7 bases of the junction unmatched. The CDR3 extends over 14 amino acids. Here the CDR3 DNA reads TGCGCCAGCCGCCGGGACAGCCTCACAGATACGCAGTATTTT. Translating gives CASRRDSLTDTQYF. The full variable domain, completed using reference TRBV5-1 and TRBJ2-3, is KAGVTQTPRYLIKTRGQQVTLSCSPISGHRSVSWYQQTPGQGLQFLFEYFSETQRNKGNFPGRFSGRQFSNSRSEMNVSTLELGDSALYLCASRRDSLTDTQYFGPGTRLTVL.

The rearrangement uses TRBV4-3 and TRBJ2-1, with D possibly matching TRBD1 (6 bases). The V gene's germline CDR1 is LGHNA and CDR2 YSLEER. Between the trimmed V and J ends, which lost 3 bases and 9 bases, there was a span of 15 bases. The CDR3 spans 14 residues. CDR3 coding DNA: TGCGCCAGCAGCCACATAGACAGGTATGGTGAGCAGTTCTTC. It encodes CASSHIDRYGEQFF.

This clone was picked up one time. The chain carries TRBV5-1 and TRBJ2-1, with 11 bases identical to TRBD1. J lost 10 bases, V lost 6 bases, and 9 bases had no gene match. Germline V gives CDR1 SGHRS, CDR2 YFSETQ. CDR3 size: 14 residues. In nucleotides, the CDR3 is TGCGCCAGCACCTCGGACAGGGGGCAACGGGAGCAGTTCTTC. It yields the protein CASTSDRGQREQFF.

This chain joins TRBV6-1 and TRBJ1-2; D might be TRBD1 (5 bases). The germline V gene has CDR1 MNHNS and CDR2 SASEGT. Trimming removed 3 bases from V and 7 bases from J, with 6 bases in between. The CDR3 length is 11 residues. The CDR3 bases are TGTGCCAGCAGTGACAGGGTTGGCTACACCTTC. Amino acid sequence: CASSDRVGYTF.

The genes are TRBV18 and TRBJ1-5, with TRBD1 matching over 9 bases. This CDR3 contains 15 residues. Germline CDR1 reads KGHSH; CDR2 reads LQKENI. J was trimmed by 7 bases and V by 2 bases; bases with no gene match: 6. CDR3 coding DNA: TGTGCCAGCTCACCATCACAGGGGGCAGGCCAGCCCCAGCATTTT. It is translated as CASSPSQGAGQPQHF.